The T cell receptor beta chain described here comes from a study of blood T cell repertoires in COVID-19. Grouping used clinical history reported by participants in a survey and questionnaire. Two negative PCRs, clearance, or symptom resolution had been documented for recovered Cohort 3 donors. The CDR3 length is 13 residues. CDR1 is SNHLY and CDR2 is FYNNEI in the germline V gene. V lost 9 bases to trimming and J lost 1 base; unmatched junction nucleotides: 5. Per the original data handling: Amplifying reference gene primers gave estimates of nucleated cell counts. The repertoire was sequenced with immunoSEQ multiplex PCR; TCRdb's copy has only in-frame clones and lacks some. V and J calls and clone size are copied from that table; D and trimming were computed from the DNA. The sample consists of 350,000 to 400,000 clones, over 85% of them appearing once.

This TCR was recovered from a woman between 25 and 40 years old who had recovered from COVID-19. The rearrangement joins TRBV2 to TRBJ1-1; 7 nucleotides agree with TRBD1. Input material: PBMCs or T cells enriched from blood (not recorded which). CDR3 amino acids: CARMGQRNTEAFF. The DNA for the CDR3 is TGTGCCAGAATGGGACAGAGGAACACTGAAGCTTTCTTT.